A selection of T cell receptor beta chains follows, all from one sample in a study of blood T cell repertoires in COVID-19. Data came from immunoSEQ multiplex PCR; TCRdb stores just in-frame clones and leaves some out. Of about 160,000 clones listed, 90% are singletons. Specimen: peripheral blood. These receptors were taken from a man aged 45-60 years with acute or convalescent COVID-19. Both conserved end residues are part of each CDR3. D genes are given only for firm matches. The size entry is marked missing in some rows and otherwise reads once, few, many or a size class.

>.|TRBJ2-7|TRBV15|.
CATSRDPTLEQYF
TGTGCCACCAGCAGAGATCCGACTCTGGAGCAGTACTTC
>.|TRBJ1-5|TRBV7-8|TRBD1
CASSLGPTGASNQPQHF
TGTGCCAGCAGCTTAGGGCCAACAGGGGCAAGCAATCAGCCCCAGCATTTT
>.|TRBJ2-3|TRBV7-2|TRBD2
CASSLTSGRAGDTQYF
TGTGCCAGCAGCTTGACTAGCGGGAGGGCCGGAGATACGCAGTATTTT
>.|TRBJ2-7|TRBV7-9|TRBD2
CASSPTSGRGLYEQYF
TGTGCCAGCAGCCCGACTAGCGGGAGGGGCCTCTACGAGCAGTACTTC
>.|TRBJ2-1|TRBV7-2|.
CASSLYRSSYNEQFF
TGTGCCAGCAGCTTGTACAGAAGCTCCTACAATGAGCAGTTCTTC
>once|TRBJ1-2|TRBV30|TRBD1
CAWSVQGALYGYTF
TGTGCCTGGAGTGTCCAGGGGGCCCTCTATGGCTACACCTTC
>.|TRBJ1-2|TRBV25-1|.
CASFHHIAGSGYGYTF
TGTGCCAGCTTCCATCACATCGCAGGATCTGGCTATGGCTACACCTTC
>.|TRBJ1-5|TRBV6-5|TRBD1
CASSTTGSQPQHF
TGTGCCAGCAGTACGACAGGGTCCCAGCCCCAGCATTTT
>.|TRBJ1-2|TRBV7-8|.
CASSLDRELDYGYTF
TGTGCCAGCAGCTTAGACAGGGAATTAGACTATGGCTACACCTTC
>.|TRBJ1-4|TRBV3-1/TRBV3-2|.
CASSQGYSTNEKLFF
TGTGCCAGCAGCCAGGGCTATTCAACTAATGAAAAACTGTTTTTT
>once|TRBJ1-2|TRBV5-1|.
CASKDGGAWYGYTF
TGCGCCAGCAAGGATGGGGGCGCCTGGTATGGCTACACCTTC
>.|TRBJ2-7|TRBV27|TRBD1
CASSHRGIFSEQYF
TGTGCCAGCAGCCACAGGGGTATTTTTAGCGAGCAGTACTTC
>.|TRBJ2-1|TRBV19|TRBD2
CASSIGLAVANEQFF
TGTGCCAGTAGTATAGGGCTAGCGGTAGCTAATGAGCAGTTCTTC
>.|TRBJ2-1|TRBV10-1|.
CASSEDSSSYNEQFF
TGCGCCAGCAGTGAGGACAGTAGCTCCTACAATGAGCAGTTCTTC
>.|TRBJ2-3|TRBV6-2/TRBV6-3|TRBD2
CASSPYSGGLTDTQYF
TGTGCCAGCAGCCCTTATAGCGGGGGACTCACAGATACGCAGTATTTT
>.|TRBJ2-2|TRBV7-3|TRBD1
CASSGQGSGELFF
TGTGCCAGCAGCGGACAGGGGTCCGGGGAGCTGTTTTTT
>.|TRBJ1-1|TRBV11-2|TRBD1
CASSLTGETTEAFF
TGTGCCAGCAGTCTAACAGGGGAGACCACTGAAGCTTTCTTT
>.|TRBJ2-2|TRBV27|.
CASSPLGAGIGELFF
TGTGCCAGCAGTCCCCTGGGCGCGGGAATCGGGGAGCTGTTTTTT
>.|TRBJ2-1|TRBV27|TRBD2
CASSHIGVTGLAPNNEQFF
TGTGCCAGCAGTCACATCGGGGTCACTGGACTAGCGCCCAACAATGAGCAGTTCTTC
>.|TRBJ1-1|TRBV3-1/TRBV3-2|.
CASRAGGDTEAFF
TGTGCCAGCAGAGCGGGAGGGGACACTGAAGCTTTCTTT
>once|TRBJ1-6|TRBV2|TRBD1
CASSDRDYNSPLHF
TGTGCCAGCAGCGACAGGGACTATAATTCACCCCTCCACTTT
>.|TRBJ1-2|TRBV30|.
CAWRNSAGGYGYTF
TGTGCCTGGAGGAATTCCGCCGGGGGATATGGCTACACCTTC
>.|TRBJ2-1|TRBV9|TRBD1
CASSATGGGTYNEQFF
TGTGCCAGCAGCGCCACAGGGGGCGGTACGTACAATGAGCAGTTCTTC
>.|TRBJ1-5|TRBV18|.
CASSPTGSYQPQHF
TGTGCCAGCTCACCTACGGGTTCATATCAGCCCCAGCATTTT
>few|TRBJ1-3|TRBV27|.
CASSLSHPTSGNTIYF
TGTGCCAGCAGTTTATCTCATCCAACATCTGGAAACACCATATATTTT
>.|TRBJ2-2|TRBV30|TRBD2
CAWSGLAGANTGELFF
TGTGCCTGGAGTGGACTAGCGGGGGCGAACACCGGGGAGCTGTTTTTT
>.|TRBJ1-5|TRBV6-1|.
CASSETGYNQPQHF
TGTGCCAGCAGTGAAACGGGGTACAATCAGCCCCAGCATTTT